Following are 29 T cell receptor beta chains from one sample sequenced in a study of vaccination effects on CD4 cells after COVID-19. Pools of viral peptides were used by the ViraFEST assay to expand antigen-specific CD4+ T cells ahead of sequencing. Following a roughly 11-day culture, CD4+ T cells were purified. Participants were given two doses of BNT162b2 or mRNA-1273 vaccine. The table came from immunoSEQ multiplex PCR; TCRdb's copy has only in-frame clones and leaves some out. The table includes about 14,000 clones, 55% to 85% detected once. Their antigen targets remain unknown. This specimen consisted of CD4+ T cells from PBMCs cultured with SARS-CoV-2 spike peptides, obtained after COVID-19 vaccination. The source is a human donor who received a COVID-19 vaccine.

CDR3 DNA: TGTGCTAGTGGTTTGGGGATCCGGGACAGGGGAGAGACCCAGTACTTC. Translation: CASGLGIRDRGETQYF. The chain has TRBV12-5 and TRBJ2-5; 10 nucleotides line up with TRBD1. Germline trimming cut 1 base from V and 4 bases from J; bases unmatched to any gene: 6. CDR1 and CDR2 (germline): LGHNT, FRNRAP. This CDR3 is 16 amino acids long.

This sequence joins TRBV12-3 or TRBV12-4 and TRBJ2-1; 8 nucleotides match TRBD2. This CDR3 has 13 residues. V trimming: 3 bases; J trimming: 6 bases; junction bases outside the gene matches: 1. The CDR3 is CASSFGLANEQFF. CDR3 DNA: TGTGCCAGCAGTTTTGGACTAGCCAATGAGCAGTTCTTC.

The V gene is TRBV5-4, the J gene TRBJ2-1; unclear D gene. The CDR3 covers 15 residues. The V and J ends lost 1 base and 0 bases respectively, with 8 bases between them. The germline V gene has CDR1 SGHNT and CDR2 YYREEE (reference sequence). The DNA for the CDR3 is TGTGCCAGCAGCTTGAGCGCTAGCTCCTACAATGAGCAGTTCTTC. Translating gives CASSLSASSYNEQFF.

This sequence joins TRBV10-1 and TRBJ2-7, with TRBD2 matching over 11 bases. V dropped 7 bases and J dropped 5; count of bases not matched to a gene: 4. CDR3 size: 13 residues. Germline loops: CDR1 WNHNN, CDR2 SYGVQD (reference sequence). The CDR3 DNA reads as TGCGCCAGCACCCGTAGCGGGAGGGACGAGCAGTACTTC. This gives the protein CASTRSGRDEQYF.

The V call is TRBV7-2, the J call TRBJ2-7; D is unclear. V gave up 0 bases and J gave up 3 bases, with 9 bases separating them. Germline CDR1 and CDR2: SGHTA and FQGNSA. This CDR3 comprises 14 residues. CDR3 sequence: CASSLARSSYEQYF. CDR3 DNA: TGTGCCAGCAGCTTAGCGCGCTCTAGCTACGAGCAGTACTTC.

The chain links TRBV6-1 to TRBJ2-4; 7 bases fit TRBD1. The V and J ends lost 2 bases and 0 bases, in that order; junction bases with no gene match: 7. The germline V gene encodes CDR1 MNHNS and CDR2 SASEGT. This CDR3 comprises 17 residues. The CDR3 spells CASSEKGAKLAKNIQYF. CDR3 bases: TGTGCCAGCAGTGAAAAGGGGGCTAAATTAGCCAAAAACATTCAGTACTTC.

This clone showed up just a few times. The genes are TRBV28 and TRBJ2-5; 8 bases map to TRBD1. The CDR3 has 14 residues. After removal of 4 bases from V and 4 bases from J, the junction contained 5 bases not matched to a gene. The germline gives CDR1 MDHEN, CDR2 SYDVKM. The CDR3 loop is CASSSMDRAETQYF. CDR3 DNA: TGTGCCAGCAGTTCAATGGACAGGGCAGAGACCCAGTACTTC.

This clone was recorded a few times. J is TRBJ2-6 and V is TRBV5-4, with TRBD2 identical over 11 bases. CDR3 length equals 19 residues. V dropped 4 bases and J dropped 2; count of bases not matched to a gene: 11. Germline CDR1 and CDR2: SGHNT and YYREEE (reference sequence). CDR3 protein: CASSLDRTSGSTGANVLTF. The CDR3 DNA reads TGTGCCAGCAGCCTTGACCGTACTAGCGGGAGTACTGGGGCCAACGTCCTGACTTTC. Variable domain in full (rest from reference TRBV5-4 and TRBJ2-6): ETGVTQSPTHLIKTRGQQVTLRCSSQSGHNTVSWYQQALGQGPQFIFQYYREEENGRGNFPPRFSGLQFPNYSSELNVNALELDDSALYLCASSLDRTSGSTGANVLTFGAGSRLTVL.

The chain uses TRBV19 and TRBJ1-1; no firm D call. Germline V gene data show CDR1 as LNHDA and CDR2 as SQIVND (reference sequence). The V end lost 7 bases, the J end lost 9 bases, and 18 bases lay between the germline ends. The CDR3 extends over 13 amino acids. As DNA, the CDR3 is TGTGCCAGTACCCCTACTGGGGAGAGTAAAGCTTTCTTT. It is translated as CASTPTGESKAFF.

This clone has only one observation. This sequence joins TRBV5-4 and TRBJ2-3; 9 bases are a match to TRBD1. With V trimmed by 6 bases and J by 4 bases, 9 bases remained unmatched. Germline values: CDR1 SGHNT, CDR2 YYREEE (reference sequence). This CDR3 is built from 15 residues. CDR3 region: CASKAGQGTPDTQYF. The CDR3 region has the DNA TGTGCCAGCAAGGCTGGACAGGGGACCCCAGATACGCAGTATTTT.

V is TRBV5-5 and J is TRBJ1-1, with TRBD1 matching 8 bases. The CDR3 is 15 amino acids. J lost 5 bases, V lost 2 bases, and 8 bases had no gene match. Germline V lookup: CDR1 SGHKS, CDR2 YYEKEE (reference sequence). Here the CDR3 reads CASSFSGGGGTEAFF. The CDR3, as DNA: TGTGCCAGCAGCTTCTCAGGGGGCGGGGGGACTGAAGCTTTCTTT.

The chain links TRBV7-2 to TRBJ2-3; D unclear. Trimming took 5 bases from V and 4 from J, leaving 7 bases between them. This CDR3 contains 12 residues. Looked up from germline, CDR1 is SGHTA and CDR2 is FQGNSA. The chain's CDR3 is CASSRDADTQYF. The CDR3 coding sequence is TGTGCCAGCAGCCGAGACGCAGATACGCAGTATTTT.

The chain couples TRBV6-5 to TRBJ1-2, with unresolved D. CDR1 MNHEY and CDR2 SVGAGI come from the germline V gene. The CDR3 runs 13 residues. Trimming removed 9 bases from V and 4 bases from J, with 15 bases in between. CDR3 DNA: TGTGCCAGTTGCAGAGTTGAGAGCTATGGCTACACCTTC. The encoded protein is CASCRVESYGYTF.

The rearrangement uses TRBV18 and TRBJ1-2, with 7 bases that match TRBD1. After removal of 4 bases from V and 6 bases from J, the junction contained 8 bases not matched to a gene. Germline lookup yields CDR1 KGHSH and CDR2 LQKENI. The CDR3 loop spans 14 amino acids. CDR3: CASSRGTASHGYTF. The CDR3 DNA is TGTGCCAGCTCACGTGGGACAGCGTCCCATGGCTACACCTTC. Full variable domain (outside the CDR3, taken from reference TRBV18 and TRBJ1-2): NAGVMQNPRHLVRRRGQEARLRCSPMKGHSHVYWYRQLPEEGLKFMVYLQKENIIDESGMPKERFSAEFPKEGPSILRIQQVVRGDSAAYFCASSRGTASHGYTFGSGTRLTVV.

V usage is TRBV12-3 or TRBV12-4 and J usage is TRBJ1-2; 11 bases match TRBD1. This CDR3 comprises 13 residues. V was pared by 6 bases and J by 7 bases, with 4 bases of the junction left unmatched. In nucleotides, the CDR3 is TGTGCCAGCAGGGAAGGGACAGGGGGTGGCTACACCTTC. Protein sequence: CASREGTGGGYTF.

The gene calls are TRBV30 and TRBJ1-5; 9 bases map to TRBD1. With 5 bases clipped from V and 2 bases from J, the junction kept 4 bases outside the gene matches. Per germline, CDR1 GTSNPN and CDR2 SVGIG (reference sequence). The CDR3 is 14 amino acids. CDR3 in amino acids: CAWSQGAGNQPQHF. The DNA of the CDR3 is TGTGCCTGGTCACAGGGGGCAGGCAATCAGCCCCAGCATTTT.

The chain has TRBV6-6 and TRBJ2-5; 14 bases map to TRBD2. J gave up 6 bases and V 4 bases, and 7 bases lay outside the gene matches. The CDR3 has 16 residues. CDR1 and CDR2 from the germline V gene are MNHNY and SVGAGI (reference sequence). The CDR3 loop reads CASSSGLAGGRKTQYF. The CDR3 DNA follows: TGTGCCAGCAGTTCCGGACTAGCGGGGGGTCGGAAGACCCAGTACTTC.

The chain uses TRBV30 and TRBJ2-3; no clear D gene. The CDR3 has 13 residues. Germline values: CDR1 GTSNPN, CDR2 SVGIG (reference sequence). V was cut by 0 bases and J by 1 base, with 5 bases left in between. CDR3 sequence reads: CAWSVKGTDTQYF. The CDR3 bases are TGTGCCTGGAGTGTAAAGGGCACAGATACGCAGTATTTT.

The J gene is TRBJ1-5, the V gene TRBV30; 10 bases fit TRBD1. J lost 2 bases, V lost 5 bases, and 6 bases had no gene match. CDR1 is GTSNPN, CDR2 SVGIG, per germline (reference sequence). This CDR3 region has 15 residues. The CDR3 bases are TGTGCCTGGGGGGACAGGGGAGGCGGCAATCAGCCCCAGCATTTT. Translated, it gives CAWGDRGGGNQPQHF.

The V gene is TRBV3-1 (or the pseudogene TRBV3-2), the J gene TRBJ2-7; D may be TRBD1 or TRBD2 (7 bases each). Trimming took 4 bases from V and 1 from J, leaving 17 bases between them. Per the germline V gene, CDR1 is LGHDT and CDR2 is YNNKEL (reference sequence). CDR3 size: 16 residues. The CDR3 sequence: CASSRLAGGGSYEQYF. The CDR3 DNA is TGTGCCAGCAGCCGACTAGCAGGGGGAGGATCCTACGAGCAGTACTTC.

The chain employs TRBV4-1 and TRBJ2-5, with D perhaps matching TRBD1 or TRBD2 (5 bases each). Trimming cost V 6 bases and J 3 bases, with 17 bases left between them. Germline lookup yields CDR1 MGHRA and CDR2 YSYEKL. This CDR3 is built from 15 residues. The CDR3 DNA follows: TGCGCCAGCAGACCCCGGGGCCTAAGGGAAGAGACCCAGTACTTC. This sequence encodes CASRPRGLREETQYF.

The V call is TRBV4-1, the J call TRBJ2-3, with D possibly matching TRBD2 (6 bases). This CDR3 region has 16 residues. V gave up 1 base and J gave up 2 bases, with 13 bases separating them. Germline assignment: CDR1 MGHRA and CDR2 YSYEKL. CDR3 in amino acids: CASSQVRTTSTDTQYF. For the CDR3, the DNA is TGCGCCAGCAGCCAAGTTAGGACTACCTCCACAGATACGCAGTATTTT.

This clone was seen only once. The CDR3 loop reads CAWALGTGAGNTIYF. CDR3 sequence (DNA): TGTGCCTGGGCCCTGGGGACAGGGGCCGGAAACACCATATATTTT. The chain has TRBV30 and TRBJ1-3, with 10 bases that match TRBD1. V shed 5 bases, J shed 4 bases, and the junction held 8 bases outside the gene matches. This CDR3 comprises 15 residues. CDR1 is GTSNPN, CDR2 SVGIG, per germline (reference sequence).

This sequence joins TRBV6-6 and TRBJ2-3, with 11 bases fitting TRBD1. Germline CDR1 is MNHNY and CDR2 is SVGAGI (reference sequence). The V gene end was trimmed by 6 bases and the J gene end by 5 bases; junction bases not matched to a gene: 10. This CDR3 region has 16 residues. CDR3 in DNA: TGTGCCAGCAGCCGAACCGGGACAGGGGGAGTAGATACGCAGTATTTT. It encodes CASSRTGTGGVDTQYF.

The rearrangement joins TRBV21-1 to TRBJ1-5. TRBV21-1 is a pseudogene. The CDR3 loop spans 18 amino acids. The CDR3 DNA reads as TGTGCCAGCAGCAAGGTGATAATAAAGAAAGGGCTCGGTCAGCCCCAGCATTTT. Its translation is CASSKVIIKKGLGQPQHF.

J is TRBJ1-1 and V is TRBV19; tentatively, D is TRBD1 (6 bases). Germline V gene lookup returns CDR1 LNHDA and CDR2 SQIVND (reference sequence). The CDR3 length is 14 residues. The ends were cut back, 5 bases at V and 1 base at J, with 11 bases in the middle. This CDR3 is CASSASTGNTEAFF. DNA for the CDR3: TGTGCCAGTAGTGCCTCGACAGGGAACACTGAAGCTTTCTTT.

J is TRBJ2-1 and V is TRBV5-4; the match to TRBD1 covers 9 bases. This CDR3 spans 12 amino acids. In germline, CDR1 is SGHNT, CDR2 YYREEE (reference sequence). Germline trimming cut 4 bases from V and 12 bases from J; bases unmatched to any gene: 5. As DNA, the CDR3 is TGTGCCAGCAGCCTCGGACAGGGGTGGCAGTTCTTC. As protein: CASSLGQGWQFF.

The V gene is TRBV7-8, the J gene TRBJ1-1, with unresolved D. The ends were cut back, 2 bases at V and 4 bases at J, with 8 bases in the middle. Germline V gives CDR1 SGHVS, CDR2 FQNEAQ. There are 13 residues in the CDR3. CDR3 amino acids: CASSLLEVTEAFF. Written as DNA, the CDR3 is TGTGCCAGCAGCTTATTAGAGGTCACTGAAGCTTTCTTT.

The gene calls are TRBV19 and TRBJ2-1; 7 bases match TRBD1. This CDR3 is built from 15 residues. V lost 3 bases and J lost 0; bases outside the gene matches: 2. Per the germline V gene, CDR1 is LNHDA and CDR2 is SQIVND (reference sequence). CDR3 region: CASSIGTASYNEQFF. Written as DNA, the CDR3 is TGTGCCAGTAGTATCGGGACAGCCTCCTACAATGAGCAGTTCTTC.